This T cell receptor beta chain was obtained from a study of T cell changes during pregnancy in multiple sclerosis. Clones were read by immunoSEQ multiplex PCR, and TCRdb kept only the in-frame ones, dropping some. The sample shows some 60,000 clones, 90% of them seen only once. The CDR3 is 13 amino acids. Trimming shortened V by 2 bases and J by 7 bases, and 9 bases separated the two germline ends. From germline, CDR1 is SNHLY and CDR2 FYNNEI. This clone was recorded many times. V gene TRBV2 combines with J gene TRBJ2-1, with unresolved D. The sequenced sample was peripheral blood, obtained in the third trimester of pregnancy. This clonotype originated in a female donor in good health, enrolled as a control in a pregnancy study. The CDR3 bases are TGTGCCAGCAGTGAACCATTCAGAAATGAGCAGTTCTTC. Translating it yields CASSEPFRNEQFF.